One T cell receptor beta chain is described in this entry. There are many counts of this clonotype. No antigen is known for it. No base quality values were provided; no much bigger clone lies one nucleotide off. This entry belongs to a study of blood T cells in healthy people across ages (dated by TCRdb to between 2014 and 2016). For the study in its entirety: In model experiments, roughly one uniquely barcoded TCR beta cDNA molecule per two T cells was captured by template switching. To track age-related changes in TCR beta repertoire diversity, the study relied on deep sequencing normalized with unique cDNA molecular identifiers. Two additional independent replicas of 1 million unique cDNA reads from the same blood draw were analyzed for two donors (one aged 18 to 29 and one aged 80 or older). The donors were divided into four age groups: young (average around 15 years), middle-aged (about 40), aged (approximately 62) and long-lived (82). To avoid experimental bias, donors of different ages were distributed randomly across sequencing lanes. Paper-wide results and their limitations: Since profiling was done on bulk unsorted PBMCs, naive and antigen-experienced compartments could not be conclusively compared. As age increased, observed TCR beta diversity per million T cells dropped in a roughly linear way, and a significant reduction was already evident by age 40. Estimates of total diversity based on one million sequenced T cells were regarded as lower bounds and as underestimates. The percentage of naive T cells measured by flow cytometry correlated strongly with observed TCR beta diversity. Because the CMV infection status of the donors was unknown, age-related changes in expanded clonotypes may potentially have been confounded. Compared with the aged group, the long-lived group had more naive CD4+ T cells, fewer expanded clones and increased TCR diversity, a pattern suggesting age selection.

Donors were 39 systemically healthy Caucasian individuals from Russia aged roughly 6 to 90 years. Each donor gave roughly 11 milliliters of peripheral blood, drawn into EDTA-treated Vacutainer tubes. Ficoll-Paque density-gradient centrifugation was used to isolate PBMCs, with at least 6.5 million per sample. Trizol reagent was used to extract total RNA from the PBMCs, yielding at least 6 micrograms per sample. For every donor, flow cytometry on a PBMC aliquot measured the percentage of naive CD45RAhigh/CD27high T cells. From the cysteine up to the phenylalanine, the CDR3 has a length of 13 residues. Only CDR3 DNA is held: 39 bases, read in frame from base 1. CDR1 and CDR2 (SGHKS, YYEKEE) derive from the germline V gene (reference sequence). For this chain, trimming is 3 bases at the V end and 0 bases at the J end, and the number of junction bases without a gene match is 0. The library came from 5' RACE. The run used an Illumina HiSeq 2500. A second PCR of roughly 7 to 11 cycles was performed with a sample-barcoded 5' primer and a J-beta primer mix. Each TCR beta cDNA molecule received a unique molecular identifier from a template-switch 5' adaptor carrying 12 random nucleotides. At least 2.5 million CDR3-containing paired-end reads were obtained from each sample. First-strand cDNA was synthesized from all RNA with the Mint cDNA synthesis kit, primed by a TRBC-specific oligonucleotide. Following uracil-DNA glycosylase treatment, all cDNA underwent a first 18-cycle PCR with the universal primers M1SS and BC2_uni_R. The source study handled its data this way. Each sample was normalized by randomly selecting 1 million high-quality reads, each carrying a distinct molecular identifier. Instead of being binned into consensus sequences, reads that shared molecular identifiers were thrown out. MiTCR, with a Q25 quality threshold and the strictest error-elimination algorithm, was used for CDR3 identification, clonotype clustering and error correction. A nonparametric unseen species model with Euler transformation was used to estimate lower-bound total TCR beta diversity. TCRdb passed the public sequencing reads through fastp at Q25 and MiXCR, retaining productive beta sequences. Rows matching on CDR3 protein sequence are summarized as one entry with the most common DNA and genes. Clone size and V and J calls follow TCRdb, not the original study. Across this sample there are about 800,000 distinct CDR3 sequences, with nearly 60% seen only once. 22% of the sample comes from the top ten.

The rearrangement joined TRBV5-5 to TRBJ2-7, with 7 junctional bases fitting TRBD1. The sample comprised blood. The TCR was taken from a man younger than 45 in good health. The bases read TGTGCCAGCAGCTGGGACAGCTCCTACGAGCAGTACTTC. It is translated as CASSWDSSYEQYF.